This TCR beta chain was profiled in a study of T cell responses to AZD1222 COVID-19 vaccine. The V gene end was trimmed by 6 bases and the J gene end by 0 bases; junction bases not matched to a gene: 10. Germline loops: CDR1 MDHEN, CDR2 SYDVKM. The CDR3 contains 17 residues. Whole-study findings and limits: Variant regions that are unmutated are reportedly the target of nearly half of spike-specific TCRs. Baseline serostatus was positive in only a handful of AZD1222 recipients. Two doses of AZD1222 preceded a rise in Spike-specific TCR breadth and depth.

Here immunoSEQ multiplex PCR was the method, and the copy in TCRdb shows in-frame clones only, minus some. The profile covers 110,000 or so clones, with roughly 86% appearing a single time and around 13% taken by the ten largest. This clone was counted a single time. Antigen specificity is unknown. Material: peripheral blood, obtained on day 0 of MenACWY control vaccination. The TCR originated in an adult in good health. The chain is built from TRBV28 and TRBJ1-2; TRBD1 matches 10 bases. DNA of the CDR3: TGTGCCAGCAGCCCCCCGCTAGGACAGGGGGCTAACTATGGCTACACCTTC. Protein: CASSPPLGQGANYGYTF.